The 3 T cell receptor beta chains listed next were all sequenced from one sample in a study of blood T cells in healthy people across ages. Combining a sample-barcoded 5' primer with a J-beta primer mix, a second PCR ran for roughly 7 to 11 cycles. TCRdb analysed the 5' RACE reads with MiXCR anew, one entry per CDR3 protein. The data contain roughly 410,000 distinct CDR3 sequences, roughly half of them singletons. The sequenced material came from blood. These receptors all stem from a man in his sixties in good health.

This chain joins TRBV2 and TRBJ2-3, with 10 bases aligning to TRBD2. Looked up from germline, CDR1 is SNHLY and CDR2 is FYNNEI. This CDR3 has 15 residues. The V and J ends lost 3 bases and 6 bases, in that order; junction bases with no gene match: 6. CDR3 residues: CASSDRLAGEDTQYF. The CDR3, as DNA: TGTGCCAGCAGTGACCGCCTAGCGGGAGAGGATACGCAGTATTTT. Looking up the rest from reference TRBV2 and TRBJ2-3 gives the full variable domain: EPEVTQTPSHQVTQMGQEVILRCVPISNHLYFYWYRQILGQKVEFLVSFYNNEISEKSEIFDDQFSVERPDGSNFTLKIRSTKLEDSAMYFCASSDRLAGEDTQYFGPGTRLTVL.

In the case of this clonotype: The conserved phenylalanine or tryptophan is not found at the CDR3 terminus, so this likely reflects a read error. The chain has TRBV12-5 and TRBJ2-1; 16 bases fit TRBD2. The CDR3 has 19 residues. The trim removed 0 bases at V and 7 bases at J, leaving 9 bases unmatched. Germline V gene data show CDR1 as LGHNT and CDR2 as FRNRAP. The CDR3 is CASGLVGTSGRARVNEQFL. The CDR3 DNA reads TGTGCTAGTGGTTTGGTCGGGACTAGCGGGAGGGCCCGAGTGAATGAGCAGTTCCTC.

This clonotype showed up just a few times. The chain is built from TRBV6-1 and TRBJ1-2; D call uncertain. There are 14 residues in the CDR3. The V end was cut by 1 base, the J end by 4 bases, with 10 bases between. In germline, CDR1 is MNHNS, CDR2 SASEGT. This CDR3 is CASSEGYSFYGYTF. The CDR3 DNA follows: TGTGCCAGCAGTGAAGGTTACAGCTTCTATGGCTACACCTTC.